The clone carrying this T cell receptor beta chain has only a few counts. Sequencing was performed with immunoSEQ multiplex PCR; in TCRdb, only in-frame clones are kept and a portion is missing. The sample has 150,000 or so clones; approximately 84% are singletons. The record originates from a study of blood T cell repertoires in COVID-19. Across the study: There were acute and convalescent COVID-19 samples, and they came from the United States, Italy and Spain. In each case, the material was cDNA or gDNA derived from T cells, B-cell-depleted T cells, or PBMCs.

Cohort allocation depended upon clinical history that participants reported. CDR3 size: 14 residues. After removal of 9 bases from V and 4 bases from J, the junction contained 4 bases not matched to a gene. Germline V lookup: CDR1 WNHNN, CDR2 SYGVQD (reference sequence). This TCR was sampled from a human donor with acute COVID-19. The donor label of this sample is uncertain. The J gene is TRBJ2-2, the V gene TRBV10-1, with 11 nucleotides matching TRBD1. The sample comprised PBMCs or T cells enriched from blood (not recorded which). CDR3: CASSGTGGTGELFF. CDR3 DNA sequence: TGCGCCAGTTCCGGGACAGGGGGCACCGGGGAGCTGTTTTTT.